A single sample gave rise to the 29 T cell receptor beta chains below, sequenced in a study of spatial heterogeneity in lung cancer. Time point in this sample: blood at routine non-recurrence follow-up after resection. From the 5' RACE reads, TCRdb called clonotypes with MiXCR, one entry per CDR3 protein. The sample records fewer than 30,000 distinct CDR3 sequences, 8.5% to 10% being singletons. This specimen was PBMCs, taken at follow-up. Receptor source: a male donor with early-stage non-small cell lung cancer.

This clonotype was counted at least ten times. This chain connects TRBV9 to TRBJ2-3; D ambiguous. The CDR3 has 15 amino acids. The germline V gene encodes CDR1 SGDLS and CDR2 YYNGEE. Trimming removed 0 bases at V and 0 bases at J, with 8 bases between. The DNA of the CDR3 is TGTGCCAGCAGCGTAGGTCTAACTAGCACAGATACGCAGTATTTT. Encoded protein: CASSVGLTSTDTQYF.

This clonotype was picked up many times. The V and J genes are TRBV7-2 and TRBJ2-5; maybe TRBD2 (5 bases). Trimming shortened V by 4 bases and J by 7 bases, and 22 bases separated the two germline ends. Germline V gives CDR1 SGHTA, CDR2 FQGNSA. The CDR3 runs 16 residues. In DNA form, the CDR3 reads TGTGCCAGCAGCTCCCCCGGGTCCGGGATGGATGGGACCCAGTACTTC. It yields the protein CASSSPGSGMDGTQYF.

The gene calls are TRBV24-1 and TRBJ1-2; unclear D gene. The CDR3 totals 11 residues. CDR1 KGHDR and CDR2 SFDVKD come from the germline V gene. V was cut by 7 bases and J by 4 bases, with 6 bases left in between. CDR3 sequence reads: CATSLGYGYTF. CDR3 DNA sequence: TGTGCCACCAGCCTAGGCTATGGCTACACCTTC.

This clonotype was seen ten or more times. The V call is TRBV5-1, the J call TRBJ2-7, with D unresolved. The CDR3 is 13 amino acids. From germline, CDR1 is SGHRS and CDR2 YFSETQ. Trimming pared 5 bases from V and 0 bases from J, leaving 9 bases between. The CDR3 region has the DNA TGCGCCAGCAGTCGGACGGACTCCTACGAGCAGTACTTC. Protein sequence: CASSRTDSYEQYF.

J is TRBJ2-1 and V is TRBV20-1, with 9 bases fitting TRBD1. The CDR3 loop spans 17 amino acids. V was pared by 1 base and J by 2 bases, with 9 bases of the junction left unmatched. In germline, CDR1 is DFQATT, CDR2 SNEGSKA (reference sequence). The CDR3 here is CSARALQGANAYNEQFF. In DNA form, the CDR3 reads TGCAGTGCTAGAGCTCTACAGGGGGCGAATGCCTACAATGAGCAGTTCTTC.

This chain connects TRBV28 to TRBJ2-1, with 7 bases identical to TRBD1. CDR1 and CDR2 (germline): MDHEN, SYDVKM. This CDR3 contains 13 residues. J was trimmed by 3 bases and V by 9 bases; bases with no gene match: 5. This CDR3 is CASRQGNYNEQFF. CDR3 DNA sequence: TGTGCCAGTAGACAGGGCAACTACAATGAGCAGTTCTTC.

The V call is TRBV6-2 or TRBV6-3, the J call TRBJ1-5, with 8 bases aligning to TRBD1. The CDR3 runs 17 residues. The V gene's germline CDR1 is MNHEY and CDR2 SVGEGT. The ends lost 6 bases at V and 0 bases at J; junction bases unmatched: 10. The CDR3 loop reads CASRDLQGVYSNQPQHF. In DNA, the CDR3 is TGTGCCAGCAGAGACTTACAGGGGGTGTATAGCAATCAGCCCCAGCATTTT.

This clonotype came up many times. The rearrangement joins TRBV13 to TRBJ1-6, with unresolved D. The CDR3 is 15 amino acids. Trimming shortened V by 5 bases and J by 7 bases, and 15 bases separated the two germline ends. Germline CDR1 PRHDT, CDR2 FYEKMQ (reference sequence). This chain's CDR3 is CASSPPGMGNSPLHF. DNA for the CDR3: TGTGCCAGCAGCCCCCCCGGGATGGGGAATTCACCCCTCCACTTT.

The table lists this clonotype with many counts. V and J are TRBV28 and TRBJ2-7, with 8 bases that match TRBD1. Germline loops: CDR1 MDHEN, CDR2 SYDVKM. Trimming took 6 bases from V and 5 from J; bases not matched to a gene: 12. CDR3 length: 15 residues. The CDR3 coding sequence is TGTGCCAGCAGCCGACTGGACAGGGAAGACAACGAGCAGTACTTC. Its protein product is CASSRLDREDNEQYF.

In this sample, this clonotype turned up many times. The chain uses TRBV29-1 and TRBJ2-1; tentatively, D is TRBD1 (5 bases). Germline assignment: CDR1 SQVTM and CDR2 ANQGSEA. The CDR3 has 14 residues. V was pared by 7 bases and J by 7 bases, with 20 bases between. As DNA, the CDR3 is TGCAGCGCAGAGAAGGGGTCGCTTGGGAATGAGCAGTTCTTC. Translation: CSAEKGSLGNEQFF.

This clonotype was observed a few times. CDR3 amino acids: CASSYSIVGSQFF. DNA of the CDR3: TGTGCCAGCAGTTACTCGATTGTGGGGTCGCAGTTCTTC. J is TRBJ2-1 and V is TRBV6-2 or TRBV6-3, with D unresolved. Trimming took off 0 bases at V and 12 bases at J, with 12 bases between the two ends. The CDR3 sequence is 13 residues long. Germline assignment: CDR1 MNHEY and CDR2 SVGEGT.

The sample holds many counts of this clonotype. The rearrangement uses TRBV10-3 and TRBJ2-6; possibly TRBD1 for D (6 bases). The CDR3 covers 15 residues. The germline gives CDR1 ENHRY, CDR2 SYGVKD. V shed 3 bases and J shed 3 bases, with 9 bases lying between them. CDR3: CAISDQGLGANVLTF. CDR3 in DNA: TGTGCCATCAGTGATCAGGGGCTTGGGGCCAACGTCCTGACTTTC.

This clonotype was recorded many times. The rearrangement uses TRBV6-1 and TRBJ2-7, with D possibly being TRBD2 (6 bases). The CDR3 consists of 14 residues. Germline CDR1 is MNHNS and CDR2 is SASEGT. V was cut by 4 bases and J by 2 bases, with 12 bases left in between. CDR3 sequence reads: CASSARDAAYEQYF. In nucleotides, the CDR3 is TGTGCCAGCAGTGCGCGGGACGCTGCCTACGAGCAGTACTTC.

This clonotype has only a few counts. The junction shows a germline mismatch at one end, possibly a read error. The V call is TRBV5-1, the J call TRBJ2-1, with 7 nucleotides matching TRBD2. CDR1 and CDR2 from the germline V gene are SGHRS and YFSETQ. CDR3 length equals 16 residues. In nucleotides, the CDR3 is TGCGTCAGCAGCTTGGTAATGGCTAGCGGTTACAATGAGCAGTTCTTC. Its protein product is CVSSLVMASGYNEQFF.

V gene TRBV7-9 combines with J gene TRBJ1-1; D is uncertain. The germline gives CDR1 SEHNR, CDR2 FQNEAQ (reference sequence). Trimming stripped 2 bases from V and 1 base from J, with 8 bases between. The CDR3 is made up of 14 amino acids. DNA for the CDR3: TGTGCCAGCAGCTTAAGGGAGCCGAACACTGAAGCTTTCTTT. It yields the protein CASSLREPNTEAFF.

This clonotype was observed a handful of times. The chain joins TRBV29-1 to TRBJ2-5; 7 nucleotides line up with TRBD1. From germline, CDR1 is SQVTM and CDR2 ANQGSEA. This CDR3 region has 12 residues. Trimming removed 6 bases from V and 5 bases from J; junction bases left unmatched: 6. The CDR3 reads CSVRLGGETQYF. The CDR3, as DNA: TGCAGCGTCCGCCTAGGGGGCGAGACCCAGTACTTC.

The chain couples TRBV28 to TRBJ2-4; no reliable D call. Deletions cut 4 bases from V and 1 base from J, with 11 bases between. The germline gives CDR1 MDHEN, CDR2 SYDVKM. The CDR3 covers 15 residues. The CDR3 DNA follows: TGTGCCAGCAGTTCGGCGATACGGGCCAAAAACATTCAGTACTTC. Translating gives CASSSAIRAKNIQYF. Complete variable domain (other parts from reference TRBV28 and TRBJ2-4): DVKVTQSSRYLVKRTGEKVFLECVQDMDHENMFWYRQDPGLGLRLIYFSYDVKMKEKGDIPEGYSVSREKKERFSLILESASTNQTSMYLCASSSAIRAKNIQYFGAGTRLSVL.

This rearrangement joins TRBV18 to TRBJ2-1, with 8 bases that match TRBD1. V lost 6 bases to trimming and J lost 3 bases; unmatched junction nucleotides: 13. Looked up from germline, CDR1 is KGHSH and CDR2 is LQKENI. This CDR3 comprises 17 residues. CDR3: CASSPDPRDRYYNEQFF. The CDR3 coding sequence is TGTGCCAGCTCGCCAGACCCCCGGGACAGGTACTACAATGAGCAGTTCTTC.

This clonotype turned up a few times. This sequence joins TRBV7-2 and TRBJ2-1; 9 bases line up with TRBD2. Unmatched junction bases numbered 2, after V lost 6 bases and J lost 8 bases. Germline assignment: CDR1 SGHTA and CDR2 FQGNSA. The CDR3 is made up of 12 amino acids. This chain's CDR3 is CASSAGGHEQFF. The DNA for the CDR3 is TGTGCCAGCAGTGCGGGGGGGCATGAGCAGTTCTTC. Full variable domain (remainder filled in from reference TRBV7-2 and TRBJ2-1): GAGVSQSPSNKVTEKGKDVELRCDPISGHTALYWYRQSLGQGLEFLIYFQGNSAPDKSGLPSDRFSAERTGGSVSTLTIQRTQQEDSAVYLCASSAGGHEQFFGPGTRLTVL.

Here the CDR3 DNA reads TGTGCCAGCAGTCCCAACTCAAGCCCCCTCTACGAGCAGTACTTC. It is translated as CASSPNSSPLYEQYF. The chain employs TRBV27 and TRBJ2-7; D unresolved. Per the germline V gene, CDR1 is MNHEY and CDR2 is SMNVEV (reference sequence). Trimming pared 5 bases from V and 3 bases from J, leaving 17 bases between. The CDR3 consists of 15 residues.

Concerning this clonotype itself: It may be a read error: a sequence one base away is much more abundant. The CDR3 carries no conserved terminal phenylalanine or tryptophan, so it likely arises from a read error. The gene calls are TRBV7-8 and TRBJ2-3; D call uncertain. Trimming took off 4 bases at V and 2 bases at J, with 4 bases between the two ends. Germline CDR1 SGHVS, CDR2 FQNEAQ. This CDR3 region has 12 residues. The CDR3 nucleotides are TGTGCCAGCAGCTCCAACACAGATACGCAGTATTCT. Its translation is CASSSNTDTQYS.

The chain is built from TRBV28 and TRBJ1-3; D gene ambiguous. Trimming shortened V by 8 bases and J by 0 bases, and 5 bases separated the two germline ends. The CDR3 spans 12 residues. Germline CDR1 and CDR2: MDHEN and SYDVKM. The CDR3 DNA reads TGTGCCAGCCTCCGCTCTGGAAACACCATATATTTT. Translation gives CASLRSGNTIYF.

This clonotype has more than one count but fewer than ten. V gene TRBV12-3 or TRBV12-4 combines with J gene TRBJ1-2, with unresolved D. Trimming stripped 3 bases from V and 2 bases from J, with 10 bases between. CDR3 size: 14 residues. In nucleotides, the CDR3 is TGTGCCAGCAGTTTTTCCGGACGGAACTATGGCTACACCTTC. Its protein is CASSFSGRNYGYTF.

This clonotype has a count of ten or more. This chain's CDR3 is CASSLYVLDTQYF. The CDR3 bases are TGTGCCAGCAGCCTATATGTTCTCGATACGCAGTATTTT. The rearrangement joins TRBV4-2 to TRBJ2-3; D unclear. The CDR3 has 13 amino acids. The germline CDR1 and CDR2 sequences are LGHNA and YNFKEQ. Trimming took 4 bases from V and 6 from J, leaving 11 bases between them.

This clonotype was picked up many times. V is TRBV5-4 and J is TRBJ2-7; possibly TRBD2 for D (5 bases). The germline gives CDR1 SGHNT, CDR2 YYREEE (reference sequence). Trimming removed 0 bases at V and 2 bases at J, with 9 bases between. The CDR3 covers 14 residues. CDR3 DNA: TGTGCCAGCAGCTTGGTTTCTAGCCCCTACGAGCAGTACTTC. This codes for CASSLVSSPYEQYF.

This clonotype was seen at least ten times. CDR3 residues: CASSPREGSYEQYF. The CDR3 DNA reads TGTGCCAGCAGCCCGCGGGAAGGCTCCTACGAGCAGTACTTC. The rearrangement joins TRBV7-8 to TRBJ2-7; perhaps TRBD2 as D (6 bases). In germline, CDR1 is SGHVS, CDR2 FQNEAQ. The CDR3 runs 14 residues. The V end lost 5 bases, the J end lost 0 bases, and 11 bases lay between the germline ends.

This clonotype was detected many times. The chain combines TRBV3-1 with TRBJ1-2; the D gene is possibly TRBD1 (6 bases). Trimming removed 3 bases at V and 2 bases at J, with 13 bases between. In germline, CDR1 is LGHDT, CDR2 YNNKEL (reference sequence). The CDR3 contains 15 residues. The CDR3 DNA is TGTGCCAGCAGCCAGGCCGGGACACCCAACTATGGCTACACCTTC. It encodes CASSQAGTPNYGYTF.

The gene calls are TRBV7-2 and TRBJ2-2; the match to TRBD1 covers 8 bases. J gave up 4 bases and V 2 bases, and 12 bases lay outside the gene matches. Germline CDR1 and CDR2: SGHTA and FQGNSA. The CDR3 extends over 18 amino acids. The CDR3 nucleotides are TGTGCCAGCAGCTTAAGGGCAGGGGGCATGAGAATCACCGGGGAGCTGTTTTTT. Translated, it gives CASSLRAGGMRITGELFF. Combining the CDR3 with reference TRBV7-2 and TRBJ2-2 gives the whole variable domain GAGVSQSPSNKVTEKGKDVELRCDPISGHTALYWYRQSLGQGLEFLIYFQGNSAPDKSGLPSDRFSAERTGGSVSTLTIQRTQQEDSAVYLCASSLRAGGMRITGELFFGEGSRLTVL.

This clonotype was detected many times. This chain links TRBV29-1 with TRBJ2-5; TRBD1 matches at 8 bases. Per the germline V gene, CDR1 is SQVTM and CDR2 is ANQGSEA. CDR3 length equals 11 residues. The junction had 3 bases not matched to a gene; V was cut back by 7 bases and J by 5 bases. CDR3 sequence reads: CSGQGYETQYF. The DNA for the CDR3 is TGCAGCGGACAGGGGTACGAGACCCAGTACTTC.